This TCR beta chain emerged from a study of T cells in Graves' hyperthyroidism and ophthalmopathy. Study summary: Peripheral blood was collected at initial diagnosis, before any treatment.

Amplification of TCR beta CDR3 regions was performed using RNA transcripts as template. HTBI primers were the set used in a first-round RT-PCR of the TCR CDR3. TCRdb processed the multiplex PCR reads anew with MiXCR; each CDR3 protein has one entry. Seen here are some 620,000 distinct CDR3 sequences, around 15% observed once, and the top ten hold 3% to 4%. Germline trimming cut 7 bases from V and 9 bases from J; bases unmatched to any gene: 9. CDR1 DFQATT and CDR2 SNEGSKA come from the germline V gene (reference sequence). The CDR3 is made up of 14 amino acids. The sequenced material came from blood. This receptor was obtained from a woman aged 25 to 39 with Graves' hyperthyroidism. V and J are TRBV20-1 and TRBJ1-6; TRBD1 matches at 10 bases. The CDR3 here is CSGPGQGKGSPLHF. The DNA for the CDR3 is TGCAGTGGGCCGGGACAGGGGAAGGGTTCACCCCTCCACTTT.